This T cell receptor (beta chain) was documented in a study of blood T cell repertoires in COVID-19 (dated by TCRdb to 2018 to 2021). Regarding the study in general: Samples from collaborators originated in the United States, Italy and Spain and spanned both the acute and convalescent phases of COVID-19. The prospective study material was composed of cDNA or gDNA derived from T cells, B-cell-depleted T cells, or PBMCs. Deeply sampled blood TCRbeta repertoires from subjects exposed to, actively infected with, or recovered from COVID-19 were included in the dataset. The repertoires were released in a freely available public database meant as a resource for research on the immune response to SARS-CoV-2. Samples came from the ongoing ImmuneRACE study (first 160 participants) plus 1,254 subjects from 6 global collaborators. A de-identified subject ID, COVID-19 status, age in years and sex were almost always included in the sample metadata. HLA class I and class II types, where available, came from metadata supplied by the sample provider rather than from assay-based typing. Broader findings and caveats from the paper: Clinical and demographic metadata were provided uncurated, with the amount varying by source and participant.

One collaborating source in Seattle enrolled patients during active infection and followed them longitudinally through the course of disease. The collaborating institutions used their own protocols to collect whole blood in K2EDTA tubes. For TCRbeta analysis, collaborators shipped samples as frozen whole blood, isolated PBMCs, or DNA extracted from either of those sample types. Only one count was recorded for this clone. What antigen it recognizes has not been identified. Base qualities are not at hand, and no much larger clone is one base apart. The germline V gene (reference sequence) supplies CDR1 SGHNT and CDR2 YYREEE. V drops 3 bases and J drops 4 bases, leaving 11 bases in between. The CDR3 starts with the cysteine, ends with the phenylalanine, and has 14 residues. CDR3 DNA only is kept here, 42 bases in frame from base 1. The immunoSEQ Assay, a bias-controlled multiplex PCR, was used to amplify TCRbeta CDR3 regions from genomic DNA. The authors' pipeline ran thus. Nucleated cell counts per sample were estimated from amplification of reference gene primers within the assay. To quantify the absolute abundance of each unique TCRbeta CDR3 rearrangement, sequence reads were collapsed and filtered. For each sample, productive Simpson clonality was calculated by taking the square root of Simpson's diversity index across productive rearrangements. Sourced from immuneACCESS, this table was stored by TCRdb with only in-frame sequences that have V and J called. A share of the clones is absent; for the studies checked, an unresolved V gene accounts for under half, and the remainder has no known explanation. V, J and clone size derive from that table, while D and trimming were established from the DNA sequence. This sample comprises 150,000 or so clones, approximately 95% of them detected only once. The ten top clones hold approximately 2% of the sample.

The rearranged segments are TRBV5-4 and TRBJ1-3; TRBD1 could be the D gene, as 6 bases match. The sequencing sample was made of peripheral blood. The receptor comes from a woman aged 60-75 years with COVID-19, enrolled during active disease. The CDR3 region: CASSSGQPGNTIYF. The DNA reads TGTGCCAGCAGCTCGGGACAACCGGGAAACACCATATATTTT.